These T cell receptor beta chains were read from a single sample in a study of T cells in Graves' hyperthyroidism and ophthalmopathy. Each CDR3 protein gets one entry after TCRdb re-called the multiplex PCR reads with MiXCR. The table lists 45,000 or so distinct CDR3 sequences, around half of them singletons, with roughly 32% in the top ten. Input material: peripheral blood or thyroid tissue (not recorded which). These receptors came from a woman aged 45-60 years with Graves' hyperthyroidism. Each CDR3 is given with its conserved first and last residue. A D gene is named only where the DNA matches it firmly. Size tells how often a clone was seen (once, few, many) or the class of an expanded clone, and some rows leave it out.

TRBJ2-2 TRBV3-1 - many CASSHRRTRAGELFF TGTGCCAGCAGCCACCGACGGACAAGGGCCGGGGAGCTGTTTTTT
TRBJ2-7 TRBV20-1 - - CAGPNYEQYF TGCGCCGGGCCAAACTACGAGCAGTACTTC
TRBJ2-5 TRBV18 - - CASSPRVASEKETQYF TGTGCCAGCTCACCCCGTGTGGCTAGCGAGAAAGAGACCCAGTACTTC
TRBJ1-6 TRBV4-2 TRBD1 many CASSQLKGGTGNSPLHF TGTGCCAGCAGCCAGTTGAAAGGGGGGACAGGCAATTCACCCCTCCACTTT
TRBJ1-2 TRBV7-4 TRBD1 - CASSLGTGHNYGYTF TGTGCCAGCAGCTTAGGGACAGGGCATAACTATGGCTACACCTTC
TRBJ2-3 TRBV12-3/TRBV12-4 - few CASSLLKANTQYF TGTGCCAGCAGTCTCCTTAAGGCTAATACGCAGTATTTT
TRBJ2-7 TRBV5-1 - - CASSLYPQRGEQYF TGCGCCAGCAGCTTGTACCCTCAAAGGGGGGAGCAGTACTTC
TRBJ2-3 TRBV9 - - CASNPVQGYTDTQYF TGTGCCAGCAACCCCGTACAAGGGTACACAGATACGCAGTATTTT
TRBJ1-5 TRBV7-9 TRBD1 - CASSATGGVQPQHF TGTGCCAGCAGCGCGACAGGGGGGGTTCAGCCCCAGCATTTT
TRBJ1-4 TRBV28 TRBD1 many CASSWTGGNEKLFF TGTGCCAGCAGTTGGACAGGGGGAAATGAAAAACTGTTTTTT
TRBJ1-1 TRBV6-5 - many CASSSLASTEAFF TGTGCCAGCAGTTCCTTGGCTAGCACTGAAGCTTTCTTT
TRBJ1-5 TRBV12-3/TRBV12-4 - many CASNQAPGAQHF TGTGCCAGCAATCAGGCCCCCGGGGCCCAGCATTTT
TRBJ1-5 TRBV19 - many CASTFLFRNQPQHF TGTGCCAGTACCTTTTTGTTCCGGAATCAGCCCCAGCATTTT
TRBJ2-3 TRBV2 - few CASSTEDTQYF TGTGCCAGCTCTACAGAAGATACGCAGTATTTT
TRBJ1-4 TRBV7-2 - - CASSYSGGWDEKLFF TGCGCCAGCAGCTACTCGGGGGGCTGGGATGAAAAACTGTTTTTT
TRBJ2-3 TRBV4-1 - many CASSLRDFGTDTQYF TGCGCCAGCAGCCTCAGGGATTTCGGCACAGATACGCAGTATTTT
TRBJ2-5 TRBV20-1 TRBD2 once CSALTSGRGETQYF TGCAGTGCCCTGACTAGCGGGAGGGGAGAGACCCAGTACTTC
TRBJ2-7 TRBV5-1 - many CASSFGGSYEQYF TGCGCCAGCAGCTTTGGAGGGAGCTACGAGCAGTACTTC
TRBJ2-7 TRBV20-1 - - CSAAAMDRATYEQYF TGCAGTGCTGCTGCCATGGACCGCGCAACCTACGAGCAGTACTTC
TRBJ1-1 TRBV27 TRBD1 many CASRLTGGNTEAFF TGTGCCAGCAGATTGACAGGGGGGAACACTGAAGCTTTCTTT
TRBJ1-5 TRBV28 - many CASDRHSNQPQHF TGTGCCAGTGACAGACATAGCAATCAGCCCCAGCATTTT
TRBJ1-2 TRBV18 TRBD1 many CASSLQGSAGYTF TGTGCCAGCTCGCTACAGGGGTCGGCCGGCTACACCTTC
TRBJ2-5 TRBV28 TRBD1 many CASGRTGSGETQYF TGTGCCAGCGGGAGGACAGGGTCGGGGGAGACCCAGTACTTC
TRBJ2-7 TRBV5-4 TRBD2 once CASRPGLAGVAIEQYF TGTGCCAGCAGACCTGGACTAGCGGGAGTTGCGATCGAGCAGTACTTC
TRBJ1-3 TRBV18 - few CASSPPNSGNTIYF TGTGCCAGCTCACCACCGAATTCTGGAAACACCATATATTTT
TRBJ2-7 TRBV10-2 TRBD1 - CASRTGEGGYEQYF TGCGCCAGCCGGACAGGGGAGGGCGGCTACGAGCAGTACTTC
TRBJ2-7 TRBV11-2 - medium-sized CASSGGDYEQYF TGTGCCAGCAGCGGAGGAGACTACGAGCAGTACTTC
TRBJ2-7 TRBV6-6 TRBD2 many CASNRLAGGVEQYF TGTGCCAGCAACAGACTAGCGGGAGGTGTCGAGCAGTACTTC
TRBJ1-5 TRBV5-6 - - CASSLAREGGDSNQPPHF TGCGCCAGCAGCTTGGCCAGGGAAGGGGGAGATAGCAATCAGCCCCCGCATTTT
TRBJ1-4 TRBV12-3/TRBV12-4 - many CASSSGPWGTNEKLFF TGTGCCAGCAGTTCGGGACCCTGGGGGACTAATGAAAAACTGTTTTTT
TRBJ2-5 TRBV6-2/TRBV6-3 TRBD2 - CASRIAGGPEETQYF TGTGCCAGCAGGATAGCGGGAGGGCCGGAAGAGACCCAGTACTTC
TRBJ2-7 TRBV20-1 - many CSASFGSEQYF TGCAGTGCTAGTTTCGGGAGCGAGCAGTACTTC
TRBJ2-7 TRBV7-2 - many CASSLYNSYEQYF TGTGCCAGCAGCTTATACAATTCCTACGAGCAGTACTTC
TRBJ2-5 TRBV6-5 TRBD2 - CASRRTSGGETQYF TGTGCCAGCAGGAGGACTAGCGGAGGGGAGACCCAGTACTTC
TRBJ1-2 TRBV2 - many CASSVQGHGYTF TGTGCCAGCAGTGTCCAGGGGCATGGCTACACCTTC
TRBJ2-5 TRBV7-2 TRBD2 - CASSFLLAGGETQYF TGTGCCAGCAGCTTCCTACTAGCGGGAGGAGAGACCCAGTACTTC
TRBJ2-2 TRBV29-1 - - CSVAGGTGELFF TGCAGCGTTGCCGGGGGCACCGGGGAGCTGTTTTTT
TRBJ2-7 TRBV6-1 - many CASTRSYEQYF TGTGCCAGCACCCGAAGCTACGAGCAGTACTTC
TRBJ2-7 TRBV5-4 TRBD2 - CASGTSGSGEQYF TGTGCCAGCGGGACTAGCGGGAGTGGCGAGCAGTACTTC
TRBJ1-5 TRBV6-2/TRBV6-3 - - CASSSARGGNQPQHF TGTGCCAGCAGTTCCGCCAGGGGAGGCAATCAGCCCCAGCATTTT
TRBJ2-5 TRBV28 TRBD1 many CASSSRDRQETQYF TGTGCCAGCAGCTCCCGGGACAGACAAGAGACCCAGTACTTC
TRBJ1-1 TRBV29-1 - many CSAVDSWNTEAFF TGCAGCGCCGTGGACAGCTGGAACACTGAAGCTTTCTTT
TRBJ1-2 TRBV20-1 TRBD1 many CSARGGDSPYGYTF TGCAGTGCTAGAGGAGGGGACAGCCCCTATGGCTACACCTTC
TRBJ1-5 TRBV29-1 - - CSVGGGGQPQHF TGCAGCGTTGGGGGGGGAGGTCAGCCCCAGCATTTT
TRBJ1-2 TRBV6-1 - - CASSYSRQGSNGYTF TGTGCCAGCAGTTACTCGCGTCAGGGGAGTAACGGCTACACCTTC
TRBJ1-2 TRBV10-3 TRBD1 - CAISERGQDGYTF TGTGCCATCAGTGAAAGGGGGCAGGATGGCTACACCTTC
TRBJ2-7 TRBV20-1 TRBD2 - CSARGGGLSYEQYF TGCAGTGCTAGAGGGGGGGGACTCTCCTACGAGCAGTACTTC
TRBJ1-4 TRBV7-9 - few CASSLVSEKLFF TGTGCCAGCAGCTTAGTGAGTGAAAAACTGTTTTTT
TRBJ2-6 TRBV5-1 - - CASSLGQVGANVLTF TGTGCCAGCAGCTTGGGCCAGGTTGGGGCCAACGTCCTGACTTTC